The clone carrying this T cell receptor beta chain was recorded many times. From RNA transcripts, TCR beta CDR3 regions were amplified. A first-round RT-PCR of the TCR CDR3 used the HTBI primer set. TCRdb re-called the multiplex PCR reads with MiXCR, one entry per CDR3 protein. The top ten hold 9.5% to 15% of the sample, which has 700,000 or so distinct CDR3 sequences, roughly 15% seen once. The data were taken from a study of T cells in Graves' hyperthyroidism and ophthalmopathy. V dropped 5 bases and J dropped 1; count of bases not matched to a gene: 8. The CDR3 covers 18 residues. CDR1 and CDR2 from the germline V gene are MNHEY and SMNVEV (reference sequence).

This chain connects TRBV27 to TRBJ2-6; 10 bases are a match to TRBD1. The TCR sequence derives from a woman aged 45-59 years with Graves' ophthalmopathy. Specimen: blood. The CDR3 sequence: CASSPRDRGGSGANVLTF. The CDR3 DNA reads as TGTGCCAGCAGTCCCCGGGACAGGGGAGGATCTGGGGCCAACGTCCTGACTTTC.